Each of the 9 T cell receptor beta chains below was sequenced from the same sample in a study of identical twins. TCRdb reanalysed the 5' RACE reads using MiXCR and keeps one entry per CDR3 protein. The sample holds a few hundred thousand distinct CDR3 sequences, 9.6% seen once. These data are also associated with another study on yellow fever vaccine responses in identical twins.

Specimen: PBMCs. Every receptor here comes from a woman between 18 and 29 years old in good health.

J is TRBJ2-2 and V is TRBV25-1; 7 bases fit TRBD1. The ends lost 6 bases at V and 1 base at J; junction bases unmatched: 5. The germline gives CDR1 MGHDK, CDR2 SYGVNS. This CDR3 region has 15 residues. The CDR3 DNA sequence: TGTGCCAGCAGCGCGGACAGGAGGAACACCGGGGAGCTGTTTTTT. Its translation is CASSADRRNTGELFF.

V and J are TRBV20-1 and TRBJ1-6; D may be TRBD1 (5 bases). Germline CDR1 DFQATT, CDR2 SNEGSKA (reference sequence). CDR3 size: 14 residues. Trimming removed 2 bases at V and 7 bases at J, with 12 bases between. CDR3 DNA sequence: TGCAGTGCTAGATATTCAGGGAGGAATTCACCCCTCCACTTT. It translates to CSARYSGRNSPLHF.

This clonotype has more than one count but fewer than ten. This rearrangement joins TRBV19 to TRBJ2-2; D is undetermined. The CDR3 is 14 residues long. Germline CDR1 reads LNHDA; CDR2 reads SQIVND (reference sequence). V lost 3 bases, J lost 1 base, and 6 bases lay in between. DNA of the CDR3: TGTGCCAGTAGTATGAGACAGAACACCGGGGAGCTGTTTTTT. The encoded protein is CASSMRQNTGELFF. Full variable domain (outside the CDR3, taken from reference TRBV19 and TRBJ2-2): DGGITQSPKYLFRKEGQNVTLSCEQNLNHDAMYWYRQDPGQGLRLIYYSQIVNDFQKGDIAEGYSVSREKKESFPLTVTSAQKNPTAFYLCASSMRQNTGELFFGEGSRLTVL.

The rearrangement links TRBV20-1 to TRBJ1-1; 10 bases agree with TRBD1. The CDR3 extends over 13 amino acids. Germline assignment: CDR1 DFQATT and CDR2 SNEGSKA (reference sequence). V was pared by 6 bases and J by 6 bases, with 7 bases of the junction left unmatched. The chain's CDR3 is CSATRGQGAEAFF. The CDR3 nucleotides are TGCAGTGCCACTCGCGGACAGGGGGCTGAAGCTTTCTTT.

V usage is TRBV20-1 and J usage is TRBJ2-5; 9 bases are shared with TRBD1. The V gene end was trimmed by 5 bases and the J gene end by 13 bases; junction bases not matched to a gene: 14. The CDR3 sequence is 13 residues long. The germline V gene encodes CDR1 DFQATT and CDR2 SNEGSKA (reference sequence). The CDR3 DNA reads TGCAGTGCTGGCCGGGACAGGGTGACATCCTGGTACTTC. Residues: CSAGRDRVTSWYF.

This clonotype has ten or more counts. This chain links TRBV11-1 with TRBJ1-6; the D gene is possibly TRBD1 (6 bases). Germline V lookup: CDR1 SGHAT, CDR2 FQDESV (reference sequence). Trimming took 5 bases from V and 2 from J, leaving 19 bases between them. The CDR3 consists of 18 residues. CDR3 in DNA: TGTGCCAGCAGCCCAACCCTCGCAGGGGTGACCTATAATTCACCCCTCCACTTT. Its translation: CASSPTLAGVTYNSPLHF.

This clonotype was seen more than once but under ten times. The CDR3 region has the DNA TGTGCCAGCAGTTACTCTGGGACATTCACCTACAATGAGCAGTTCTTC. Amino acid sequence: CASSYSGTFTYNEQFF. The V gene is TRBV6-5, the J gene TRBJ2-1; possibly TRBD1 for D (6 bases). Deletions cut 0 bases from V and 2 bases from J, with 11 bases between. This CDR3 has 16 amino acids. Germline-derived CDR1 and CDR2 are MNHEY and SVGAGI.

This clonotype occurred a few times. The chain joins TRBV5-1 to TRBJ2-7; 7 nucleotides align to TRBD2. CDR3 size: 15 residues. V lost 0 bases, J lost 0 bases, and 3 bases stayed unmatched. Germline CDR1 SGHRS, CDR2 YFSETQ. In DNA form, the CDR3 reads TGCGCCAGCAGCTTGGAACTAGCGTACTCCTACGAGCAGTACTTC. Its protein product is CASSLELAYSYEQYF.

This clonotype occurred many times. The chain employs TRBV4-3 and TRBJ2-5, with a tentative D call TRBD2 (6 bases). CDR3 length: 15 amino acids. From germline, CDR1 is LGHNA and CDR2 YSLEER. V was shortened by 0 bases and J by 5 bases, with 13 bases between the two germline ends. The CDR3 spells CASSQERGTGETQYF. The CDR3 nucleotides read TGCGCCAGCAGCCAAGAACGGGGGACTGGGGAGACCCAGTACTTC.